This T cell receptor (beta chain) was captured by sequencing in a study of cytomegalovirus exposure and HLA in healthy donors. The germline V gene encodes CDR1 SGHVS and CDR2 FQNEAQ. The CDR3 extends over 17 amino acids. The ends lost 5 bases at V and 0 bases at J; junction bases unmatched: 10. Study-level points and caveats: Within the data, a cluster of highly shared sequence variants was likely a sequencing artifact. It was in a later analysis that TCR association rates were seen to vary by HLA locus, highest for DRB1 and lowest for HLA-C. An analysis done earlier found most TCR beta V segments productive about 90% or about 30% of the time.

PCR primers comprised 60 Vbeta and 13 Jbeta primers. The table came from immunoSEQ multiplex PCR; TCRdb's copy has only in-frame clones and leaves some out. The sample holds around 180,000 clones, 77% seen once. A word on this clone: As yet, its antigen is unknown.

The V gene is TRBV7-8, the J gene TRBJ1-1; 9 positions agree with TRBD1. The clonotype was recovered from a woman aged 25 to 39 in good health and CMV-seropositive. The sequencing input was PBMCs. Here the CDR3 DNA reads TGTGCCAGCAGCCCGGACAGGGGATTATTAGTGAACACTGAAGCTTTCTTT. It yields the protein CASSPDRGLLVNTEAFF.